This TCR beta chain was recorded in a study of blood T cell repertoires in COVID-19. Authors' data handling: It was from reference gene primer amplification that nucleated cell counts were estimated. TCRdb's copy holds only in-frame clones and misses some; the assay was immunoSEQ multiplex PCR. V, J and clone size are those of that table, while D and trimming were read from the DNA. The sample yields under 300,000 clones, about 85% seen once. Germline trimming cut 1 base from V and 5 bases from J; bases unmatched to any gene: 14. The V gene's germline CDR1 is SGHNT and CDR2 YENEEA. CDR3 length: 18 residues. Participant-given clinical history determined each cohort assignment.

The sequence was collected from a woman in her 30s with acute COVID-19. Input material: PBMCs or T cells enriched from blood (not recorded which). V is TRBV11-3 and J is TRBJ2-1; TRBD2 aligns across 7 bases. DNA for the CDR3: TGTGCCAGCAGCTTAGGGGGGTCTCGCGGGAGTTCCCACAATGAGCAGTTCTTC. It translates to CASSLGGSRGSSHNEQFF.